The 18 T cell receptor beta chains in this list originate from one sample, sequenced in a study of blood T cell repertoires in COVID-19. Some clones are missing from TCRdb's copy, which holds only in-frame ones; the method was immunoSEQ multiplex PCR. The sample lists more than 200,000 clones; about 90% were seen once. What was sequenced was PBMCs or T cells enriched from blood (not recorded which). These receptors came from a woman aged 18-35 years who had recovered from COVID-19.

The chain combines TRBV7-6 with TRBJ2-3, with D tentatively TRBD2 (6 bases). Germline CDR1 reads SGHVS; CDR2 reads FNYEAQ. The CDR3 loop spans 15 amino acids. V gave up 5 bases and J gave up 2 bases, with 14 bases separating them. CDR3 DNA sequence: TGTGCCAGCAGCCTTATGGGACTGCTCACAGATACGCAGTATTTT. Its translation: CASSLMGLLTDTQYF.

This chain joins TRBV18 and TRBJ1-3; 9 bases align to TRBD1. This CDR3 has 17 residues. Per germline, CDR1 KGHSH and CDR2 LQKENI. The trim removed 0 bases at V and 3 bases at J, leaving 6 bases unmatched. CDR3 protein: CASSPPNRGHVGNTIYF. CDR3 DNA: TGTGCCAGCTCACCACCGAACAGGGGGCATGTTGGAAACACCATATATTTT.

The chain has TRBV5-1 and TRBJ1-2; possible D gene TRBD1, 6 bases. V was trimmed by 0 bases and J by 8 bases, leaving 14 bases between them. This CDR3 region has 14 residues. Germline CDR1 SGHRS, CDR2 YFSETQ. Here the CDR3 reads CASSLEQGGEGYTF. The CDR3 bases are TGCGCCAGCAGCTTGGAACAGGGAGGGGAAGGCTACACCTTC.

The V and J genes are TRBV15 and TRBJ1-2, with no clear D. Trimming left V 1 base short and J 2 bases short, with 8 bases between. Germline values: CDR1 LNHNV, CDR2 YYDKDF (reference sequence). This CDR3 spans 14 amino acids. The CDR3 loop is CATSRVSRNYGYTF. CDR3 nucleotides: TGTGCCACCAGCAGAGTTAGCCGGAACTATGGCTACACCTTC.

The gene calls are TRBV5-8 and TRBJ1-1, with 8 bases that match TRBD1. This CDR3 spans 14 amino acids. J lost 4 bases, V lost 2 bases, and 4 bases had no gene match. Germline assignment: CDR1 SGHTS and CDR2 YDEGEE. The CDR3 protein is CASSLGRGLTEAFF. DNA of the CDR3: TGTGCCAGCAGCTTAGGCAGGGGGCTCACTGAAGCTTTCTTT.

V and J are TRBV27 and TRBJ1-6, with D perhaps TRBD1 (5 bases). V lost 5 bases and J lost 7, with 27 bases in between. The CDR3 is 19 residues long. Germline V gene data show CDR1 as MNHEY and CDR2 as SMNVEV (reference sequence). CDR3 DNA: TGTGCCAGCAGTCCTCACAGCAACAGGTACGACCTCGACAATTCACCCCTCCACTTT. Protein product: CASSPHSNRYDLDNSPLHF.

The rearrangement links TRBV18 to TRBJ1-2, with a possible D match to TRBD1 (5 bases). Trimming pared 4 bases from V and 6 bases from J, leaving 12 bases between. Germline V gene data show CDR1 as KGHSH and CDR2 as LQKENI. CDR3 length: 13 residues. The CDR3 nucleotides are TGTGCCAGCTCACAGGGGCCCGAAGATGGCTACACCTTC. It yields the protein CASSQGPEDGYTF.

The CDR3 is CATSRDFVTSRSEQYF. CDR3 in DNA: TGTGCCACCAGCAGAGATTTCGTGACTAGCAGGAGCGAGCAGTACTTC. The chain carries TRBV15 and TRBJ2-7, with 7 bases lining up with TRBD2. The length of the CDR3 is 16 residues. With V trimmed by 0 bases and J by 6 bases, 11 bases remained unmatched. CDR1 and CDR2 from the germline V gene are LNHNV and YYDKDF (reference sequence).

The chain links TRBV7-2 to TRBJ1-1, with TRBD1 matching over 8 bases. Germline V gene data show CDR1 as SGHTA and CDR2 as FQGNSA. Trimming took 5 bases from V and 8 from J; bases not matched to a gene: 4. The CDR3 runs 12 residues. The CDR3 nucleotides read TGTGCCAGCAGCCCGCGGGACAGGGAAGCTTTCTTT. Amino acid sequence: CASSPRDREAFF.

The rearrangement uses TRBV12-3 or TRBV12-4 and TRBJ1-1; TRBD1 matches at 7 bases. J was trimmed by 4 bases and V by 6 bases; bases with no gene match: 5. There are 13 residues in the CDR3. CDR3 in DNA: TGTGCCAGCAGGACAGGGTTGGGCACTGAAGCTTTCTTT. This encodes CASRTGLGTEAFF.

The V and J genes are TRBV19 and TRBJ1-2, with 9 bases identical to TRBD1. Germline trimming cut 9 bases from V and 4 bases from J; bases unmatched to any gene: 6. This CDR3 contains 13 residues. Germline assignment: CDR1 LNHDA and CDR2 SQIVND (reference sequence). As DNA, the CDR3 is TGTGCCAGCCATACAGGGGGCGGCTATGGCTACACCTTC. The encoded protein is CASHTGGGYGYTF. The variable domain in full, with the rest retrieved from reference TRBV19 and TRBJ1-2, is DGGITQSPKYLFRKEGQNVTLSCEQNLNHDAMYWYRQDPGQGLRLIYYSQIVNDFQKGDIAEGYSVSREKKESFPLTVTSAQKNPTAFYLCASHTGGGYGYTFGSGTRLTVV.

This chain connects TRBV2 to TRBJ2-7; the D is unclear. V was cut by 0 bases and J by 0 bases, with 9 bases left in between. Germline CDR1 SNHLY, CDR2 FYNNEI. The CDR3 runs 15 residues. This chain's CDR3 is CASSEAPGNSYEQYF. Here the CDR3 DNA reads TGTGCCAGCAGTGAAGCGCCCGGTAACTCCTACGAGCAGTACTTC.

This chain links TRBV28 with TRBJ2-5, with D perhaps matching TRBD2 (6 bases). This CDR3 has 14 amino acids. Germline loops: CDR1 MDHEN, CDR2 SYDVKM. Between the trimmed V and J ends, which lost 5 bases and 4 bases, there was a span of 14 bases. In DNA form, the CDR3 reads TGTGCCAGCAGTCCAAATGGACTATTAGAGACCCAGTACTTC. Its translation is CASSPNGLLETQYF.

The CDR3 coding sequence is TGTGCCAGCAGCCGGGACACCGCGCCATATGGCTACACCTTC. It yields the protein CASSRDTAPYGYTF. The chain employs TRBV7-8 and TRBJ1-2, with D maybe TRBD1 (6 bases). The CDR3 covers 14 residues. The germline gives CDR1 SGHVS, CDR2 FQNEAQ. Deletions cut 5 bases from V and 5 bases from J, with 15 bases between.

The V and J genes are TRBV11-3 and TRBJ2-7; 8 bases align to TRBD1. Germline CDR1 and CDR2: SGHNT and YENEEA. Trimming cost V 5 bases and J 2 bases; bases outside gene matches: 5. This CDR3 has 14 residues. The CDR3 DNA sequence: TGTGCCAGCAGCCCAAGGACAGGGACCTACGAGCAGTACTTC. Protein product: CASSPRTGTYEQYF. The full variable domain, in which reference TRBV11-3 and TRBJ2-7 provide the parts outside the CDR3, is EAGVVQSPRYKIIEKKQPVAFWCNPISGHNTLYWYLQNLGQGPELLIRYENEEAVDDSQLPKDRFSAERLKGVDSTLKIQPAELGDSAVYLCASSPRTGTYEQYFGPGTRLTVT.

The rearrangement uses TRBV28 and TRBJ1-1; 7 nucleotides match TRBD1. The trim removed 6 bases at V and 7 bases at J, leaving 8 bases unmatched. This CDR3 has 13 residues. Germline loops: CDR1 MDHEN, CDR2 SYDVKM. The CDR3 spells CASRAEGAGEAFF. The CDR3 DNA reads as TGTGCCAGCAGGGCAGAGGGGGCTGGTGAAGCTTTCTTT.

DNA of the CDR3: TGTGCCAGTAGTATAGCCCAGGGGTTGAGTAGCAATCAGCCCCAGCATTTT. It specifies CASSIAQGLSSNQPQHF. The V and J genes are TRBV19 and TRBJ1-5; the D gene is possibly TRBD1 (6 bases). The V end lost 1 base, the J end lost 0 bases, and 13 bases lay between the germline ends. Looked up from germline, CDR1 is LNHDA and CDR2 is SQIVND (reference sequence). This CDR3 contains 17 residues.

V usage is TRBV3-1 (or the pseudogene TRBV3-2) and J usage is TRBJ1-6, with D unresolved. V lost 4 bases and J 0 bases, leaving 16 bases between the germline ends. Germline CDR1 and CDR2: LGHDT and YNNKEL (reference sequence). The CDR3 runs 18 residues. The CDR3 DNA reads TGTGCCAGCAGCCTGATCCTACTTGCCCGCTCCTATAATTCACCCCTCCACTTT. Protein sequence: CASSLILLARSYNSPLHF.